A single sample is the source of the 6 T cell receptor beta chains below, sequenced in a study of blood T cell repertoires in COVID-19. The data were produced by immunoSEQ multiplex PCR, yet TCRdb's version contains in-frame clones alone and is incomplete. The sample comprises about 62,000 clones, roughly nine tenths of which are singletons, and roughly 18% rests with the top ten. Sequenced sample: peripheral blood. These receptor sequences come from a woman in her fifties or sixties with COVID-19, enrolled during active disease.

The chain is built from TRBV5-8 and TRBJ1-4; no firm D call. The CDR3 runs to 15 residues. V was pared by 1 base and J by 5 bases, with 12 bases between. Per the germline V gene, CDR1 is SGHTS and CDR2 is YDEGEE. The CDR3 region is CASSLSGTQNEKLFF. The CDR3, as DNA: TGTGCCAGCAGCTTGTCGGGAACCCAAAATGAAAAACTGTTTTTT.

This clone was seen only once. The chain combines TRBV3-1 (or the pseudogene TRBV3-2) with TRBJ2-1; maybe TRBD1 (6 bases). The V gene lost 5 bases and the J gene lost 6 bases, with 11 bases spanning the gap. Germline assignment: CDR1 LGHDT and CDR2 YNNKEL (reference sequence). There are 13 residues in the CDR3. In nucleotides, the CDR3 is TGTGCCAGCAGCTACAGGGAGACCAATGAGCAGTTCTTC. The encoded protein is CASSYRETNEQFF.

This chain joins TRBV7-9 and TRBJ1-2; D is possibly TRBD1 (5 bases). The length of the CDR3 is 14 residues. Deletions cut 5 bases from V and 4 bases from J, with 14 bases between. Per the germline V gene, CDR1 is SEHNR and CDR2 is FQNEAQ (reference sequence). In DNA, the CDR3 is TGTGCCAGCAGCGATTCGACAGAGCTCTATGGCTACACCTTC. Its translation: CASSDSTELYGYTF.

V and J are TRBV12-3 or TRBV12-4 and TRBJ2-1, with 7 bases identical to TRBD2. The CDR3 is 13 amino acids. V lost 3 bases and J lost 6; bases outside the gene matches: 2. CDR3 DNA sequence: TGTGCCAGCAGTTTGACGGGGGGCAATGAGCAGTTCTTC. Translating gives CASSLTGGNEQFF.

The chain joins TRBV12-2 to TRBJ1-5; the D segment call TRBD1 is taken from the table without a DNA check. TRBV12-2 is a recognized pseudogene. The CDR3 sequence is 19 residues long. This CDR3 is CASRLAPWNSVRGRSPQHF. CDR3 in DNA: TGTGCAAGTCGCTTAGCGCCCTGGAATAGCGTCAGGGGCCGATCACCCCAGCATTTT.

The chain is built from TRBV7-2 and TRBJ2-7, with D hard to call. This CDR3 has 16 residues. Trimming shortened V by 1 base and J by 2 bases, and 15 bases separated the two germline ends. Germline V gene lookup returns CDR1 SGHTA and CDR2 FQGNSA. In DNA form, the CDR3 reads TGTGCCAGCAGCTTAGTCTCAGGAAGCCGACCCTACGAGCAGTACTTC. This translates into CASSLVSGSRPYEQYF.